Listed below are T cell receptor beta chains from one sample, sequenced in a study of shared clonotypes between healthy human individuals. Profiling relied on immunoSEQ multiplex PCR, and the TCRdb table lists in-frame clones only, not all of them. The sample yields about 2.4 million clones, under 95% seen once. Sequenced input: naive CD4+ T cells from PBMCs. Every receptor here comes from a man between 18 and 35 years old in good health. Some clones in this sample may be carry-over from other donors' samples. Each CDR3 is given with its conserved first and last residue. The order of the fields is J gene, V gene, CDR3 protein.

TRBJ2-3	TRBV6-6	CASSYGRGVLTDTQYF
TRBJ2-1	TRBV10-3	CAISANNRGSGRAKDEQFF
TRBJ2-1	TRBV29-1	CSVDLLKSYNEQFF
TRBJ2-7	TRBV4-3	CASSRIDGRGPYEQYF
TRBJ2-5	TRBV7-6	CASSSHRETQYF
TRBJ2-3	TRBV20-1	CSASSTDTQYF
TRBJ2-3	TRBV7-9	CASSLSDSTLTDTQYF
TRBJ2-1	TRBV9	CASSAASGSYNEQFF
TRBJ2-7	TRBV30	CAWGRGSSYEQYF
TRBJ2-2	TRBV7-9	CASSLAGSNGGLFF
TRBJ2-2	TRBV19	CASSIPGAHNTGELFF
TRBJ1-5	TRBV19	CASSPRGGNQPQHF
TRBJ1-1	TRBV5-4	CASSSTGTLNTEAFF
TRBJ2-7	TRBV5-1	CASSLGTSGRTYEQYF
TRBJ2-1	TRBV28	CASSHPRGLNEQFF
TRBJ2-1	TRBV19	CASSYRGLSYNEQFF
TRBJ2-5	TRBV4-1	CASSQGERAGRETQYF
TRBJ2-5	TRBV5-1	CASSSQGAEETQYF
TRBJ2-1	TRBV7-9	CASSATLAGSYNEQFF
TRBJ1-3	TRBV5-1	CASSLAGVVSGNTIYF
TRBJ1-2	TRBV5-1	CASSLQGDGYTF
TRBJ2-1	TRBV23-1	CASSQGRRGISYNEQFF
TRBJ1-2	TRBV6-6	CASSPDGFRGYTF
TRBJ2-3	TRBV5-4	CASTERVTDTQYF
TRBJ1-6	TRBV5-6	CASSLAGNSPLHF
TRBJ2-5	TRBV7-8	CASSPRTGRETQYF
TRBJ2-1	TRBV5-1	CASSLMTGGNEQFF
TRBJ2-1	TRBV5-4	CASSLDRGSYNEQFF
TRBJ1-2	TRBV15	CATWEDGYTF
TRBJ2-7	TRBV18	CASSPPGLGFYEQYF
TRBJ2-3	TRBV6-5	CASSQNNRVDTQYF
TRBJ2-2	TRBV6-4	CASSDSVGAITGELFF
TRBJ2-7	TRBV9	CASSTTGTPYEQYF
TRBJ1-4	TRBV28	CASKPGTTNEKLFF
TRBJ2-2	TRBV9	CASSGTGRLPYTGELFF
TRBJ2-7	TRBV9	CASSAQTSGYEQYF
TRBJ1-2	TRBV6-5	CASSSEVWGYTF
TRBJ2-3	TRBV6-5	CASSGDFLTDTQYF
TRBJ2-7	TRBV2	CASSEARTSLNEQYF
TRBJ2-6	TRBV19	CASSIGGSPSGANVLTF
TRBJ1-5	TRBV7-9	CASSQEQGAGNQPQHF
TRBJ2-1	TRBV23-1	CASPLSRGRSYNEQFF
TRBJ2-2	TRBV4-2	CASSHGLGKNTGELFF
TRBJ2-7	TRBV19	CASSISVQGSYEQYF
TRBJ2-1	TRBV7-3	CASSPRGTINHNEQFF
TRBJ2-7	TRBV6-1	CASSEQGRYEQYF
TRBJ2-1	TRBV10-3	CAISPLLAPGDEQFF
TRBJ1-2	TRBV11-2	CASSSKNRGRSPNYGYTF
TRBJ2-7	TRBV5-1	CASSLVSQRSYEQYF
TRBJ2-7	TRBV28	CASKERETSHEQYF